Below are 30 T cell receptor beta chains sequenced from a single sample in a study of a mutant IDH1 vaccine in newly diagnosed glioma. The protocol was immunoSEQ multiplex PCR, while the TCRdb copy is restricted to in-frame clones and leaves out a portion. Of roughly 99,000 clones in the sample, about 90% were seen once. Time point: baseline, week 1 (first vaccination visit). Treatment noted: pre-vaccination baseline after standard-of-care therapy. Sequencing was performed on PBMCs, taken from a glioma patient treated with radiotherapy, temozolomide or both. The receptors derive from a woman between 45 and 65 years old with glioma.

Concerning this clone itself: The junction shows a germline mismatch at one end, possibly a read error. The chain carries TRBV10-3 and TRBJ1-1; possibly TRBD1 for D (5 bases). The CDR3 has 14 amino acids. Germline CDR1 is ENHRY and CDR2 is SYGVKD. The CDR3 bases are TGTGCCAGCAGTTACTCGACGGGGGGAACTGAAGCTTTCTTT. Amino acid sequence: CASSYSTGGTEAFF.

This clone was detected many times. The chain uses TRBV6-1 and TRBJ2-7; possibly TRBD1 or TRBD2 for D (5 bases each). Germline V gene lookup returns CDR1 MNHNS and CDR2 SASEGT. This CDR3 is built from 16 residues. The germline V and J ends were trimmed by 1 base and 3 bases, with 16 bases remaining between them. This chain's CDR3 is CASSEDLGTVVYEQYF. The CDR3 coding sequence is TGTGCCAGCAGTGAAGATCTTGGGACGGTCGTCTACGAGCAGTACTTC.

The V gene is TRBV5-1, the J gene TRBJ1-1; D is perhaps TRBD1 (5 bases). This CDR3 has 16 amino acids. Germline CDR1 SGHRS, CDR2 YFSETQ. Between the trimmed V and J ends, which lost 4 bases and 5 bases, there was a span of 21 bases. CDR3 amino acids: CASSPSTGHPGTEAFF. The CDR3 coding sequence is TGCGCCAGCAGCCCGTCGACCGGACACCCGGGGACTGAAGCTTTCTTT.

The chain couples TRBV7-3 to TRBJ1-5; 7 nucleotides match TRBD1. The CDR3 has 13 amino acids. Per the germline V gene, CDR1 is SGHTA and CDR2 is FQGTGA. Trimming removed 5 bases from V and 4 bases from J; junction bases left unmatched: 2. This chain's CDR3 is CASSPGQNQPQHF. As DNA, the CDR3 is TGTGCCAGCAGCCCGGGACAGAATCAGCCCCAGCATTTT.

This chain uses TRBV30 with TRBJ1-1; D unresolved. Germline lookup yields CDR1 GTSNPN and CDR2 SVGIG (reference sequence). V was shortened by 3 bases and J by 4 bases, with 12 bases between the two germline ends. The CDR3 length is 13 residues. CDR3 loop: CAWRSGRFTEAFF. The CDR3 nucleotides are TGTGCCTGGAGGAGCGGGAGGTTCACTGAAGCTTTCTTT.

V gene TRBV10-3 combines with J gene TRBJ2-7; D is ambiguous. Germline CDR1 and CDR2: ENHRY and SYGVKD. The V gene lost 0 bases and the J gene lost 3 bases, with 6 bases spanning the gap. The CDR3 contains 13 residues. CDR3 loop: CAISESTLYEQYF. The CDR3 DNA reads as TGTGCCATCAGTGAGTCGACTCTCTACGAGCAGTACTTC.

The chain couples TRBV4-1 to TRBJ1-2; possibly TRBD1 for D (5 bases). The germline V gene encodes CDR1 MGHRA and CDR2 YSYEKL. The V end lost 6 bases, the J end lost 4 bases, and 15 bases lay between the germline ends. This CDR3 is built from 14 residues. CDR3 sequence (DNA): TGCGCCAGCAGAAAGGGTCTCGGGACCTATGGCTACACCTTC. Residues: CASRKGLGTYGYTF.

This clone was observed a single time. The J gene is TRBJ2-3, the V gene TRBV7-9, with 9 bases identical to TRBD2. V lost 6 bases to trimming and J lost 0 bases; unmatched junction nucleotides: 7. The CDR3 loop spans 16 amino acids. Germline V gene data show CDR1 as SEHNR and CDR2 as FQNEAQ (reference sequence). This CDR3 reads CASRRGTSGSTDTQYF. In DNA, the CDR3 is TGTGCCAGCAGAAGAGGAACTAGCGGGAGCACAGATACGCAGTATTTT.

The genes are TRBV12-5 and TRBJ2-1; no firm D call. The germline V gene has CDR1 LGHNT and CDR2 FRNRAP. The CDR3 is 13 residues long. V lost 0 bases, J lost 8 bases, and 8 bases lay in between. CDR3 protein: CASGLVVGYEQFF. The CDR3 bases are TGTGCTAGTGGTTTGGTGGTAGGATATGAGCAGTTCTTC.

This sequence joins TRBV9 and TRBJ2-7; TRBD2 matches 8 bases. CDR3 length equals 15 residues. Germline V lookup: CDR1 SGDLS, CDR2 YYNGEE. With 4 bases clipped from V and 2 bases from J, the junction kept 8 bases outside the gene matches. CDR3 residues: CASSSQGSGAYEQYF. As DNA, the CDR3 is TGTGCCAGCAGCTCCCAGGGTAGCGGGGCCTACGAGCAGTACTTC.

The chain joins TRBV5-1 to TRBJ2-7; the match to TRBD2 covers 13 bases. V shed 2 bases, J shed 3 bases, and the junction held 5 bases outside the gene matches. Germline V gene sequence: CDR1 SGHRS, CDR2 YFSETQ. The CDR3 consists of 16 residues. CDR3 loop: CASSLSTSGRSYEQYF. The CDR3 DNA sequence: TGCGCCAGCAGCTTATCGACTAGCGGGAGGAGCTACGAGCAGTACTTC. Together with reference TRBV5-1 and TRBJ2-7, the CDR3 gives the full variable domain: KAGVTQTPRYLIKTRGQQVTLSCSPISGHRSVSWYQQTPGQGLQFLFEYFSETQRNKGNFPGRFSGRQFSNSRSEMNVSTLELGDSALYLCASSLSTSGRSYEQYFGPGTRLTVT.

The chain is built from TRBV10-1 and TRBJ2-7; 9 nucleotides match TRBD2. The CDR3 loop spans 13 amino acids. V lost 9 bases to trimming and J lost 4 bases; unmatched junction nucleotides: 7. Germline CDR1 and CDR2: WNHNN and SYGVQD (reference sequence). CDR3 loop: CARPLSGGYEQYF. The CDR3, as DNA: TGCGCCAGACCGCTTAGCGGGGGTTACGAGCAGTACTTC.

This sequence joins TRBV6-1 and TRBJ2-5; D is possibly TRBD1 (6 bases). The CDR3 extends over 13 amino acids. With 7 bases removed from V and 5 bases from J, the gap between germline ends came to 14 bases. Germline V gene sequence: CDR1 MNHNS, CDR2 SASEGT. The DNA of the CDR3 is TGTGCCAGCATTAGGCAGGGGATTGAGACCCAGTACTTC. It translates to CASIRQGIETQYF.

The chain recombines TRBV5-1 with TRBJ1-1, with TRBD1 as a possible D gene (6 bases). The V end was cut by 4 bases, the J end by 1 base, with 14 bases between. Germline V gives CDR1 SGHRS, CDR2 YFSETQ. CDR3 length equals 15 residues. CDR3 DNA: TGCGCCAGCAGCCCTACTTACAGGGAGAACACTGAAGCTTTCTTT. Translated: CASSPTYRENTEAFF.

The chain carries TRBV7-9 and TRBJ2-3, with D possibly matching TRBD2 (6 bases). Trimming left V 9 bases short and J 5 bases short, with 15 bases between. Germline V CDR1 and CDR2: SEHNR, FQNEAQ (reference sequence). The CDR3 spans 13 residues. The CDR3 protein is CARSGPGGDTQYF. The CDR3 DNA follows: TGTGCCAGGTCCGGGCCCGGGGGAGATACGCAGTATTTT.

This rearrangement joins TRBV19 to TRBJ1-1; weak D call: TRBD1 (6 bases). The V end was cut by 4 bases, the J end by 0 bases, with 18 bases between. The CDR3 runs to 17 residues. CDR1 and CDR2 from the germline V gene are LNHDA and SQIVND (reference sequence). CDR3 bases: TGTGCCAGTAGTAATGTCGGCGTAGGGGGTATGAACACTGAAGCTTTCTTT. Amino acids: CASSNVGVGGMNTEAFF. Full variable domain (outside the CDR3, taken from reference TRBV19 and TRBJ1-1): DGGITQSPKYLFRKEGQNVTLSCEQNLNHDAMYWYRQDPGQGLRLIYYSQIVNDFQKGDIAEGYSVSREKKESFPLTVTSAQKNPTAFYLCASSNVGVGGMNTEAFFGQGTRLTVV.

This chain uses TRBV27 with TRBJ2-3; 12 nucleotides match TRBD2. J lost 3 bases, V lost 8 bases, and 12 bases had no gene match. The CDR3 consists of 17 residues. Germline V gives CDR1 MNHEY, CDR2 SMNVEV (reference sequence). As DNA, the CDR3 is TGTGCCAGCGCCCTAGCGGGAGGGTTAGAGGGGACAGATACGCAGTATTTT. Translation gives CASALAGGLEGTDTQYF.

The chain is built from TRBV10-3 and TRBJ2-1; 8 bases line up with TRBD2. Germline trimming cut 1 base from V and 6 bases from J; bases unmatched to any gene: 11. The CDR3 spans 17 residues. The germline gives CDR1 ENHRY, CDR2 SYGVKD. CDR3 sequence (DNA): TGTGCCATCAGTGAGTTTAGTGGCGGGAGGAGGCCCAATGAGCAGTTCTTC. Translated: CAISEFSGGRRPNEQFF.

J is TRBJ1-4 and V is TRBV28, with D perhaps matching TRBD1 (5 bases). The germline V gene encodes CDR1 MDHEN and CDR2 SYDVKM. CDR3 length equals 15 residues. V was cut by 3 bases and J by 8 bases, with 16 bases left in between. CDR3: CASSLPPGGAEKLFF. The CDR3 DNA follows: TGTGCCAGCAGTTTGCCCCCCGGGGGAGCGGAAAAACTGTTTTTT.

This chain links TRBV7-2 with TRBJ2-1, with 11 bases fitting TRBD2. Germline assignment: CDR1 SGHTA and CDR2 FQGNSA. Germline trimming cut 4 bases from V and 4 bases from J; bases unmatched to any gene: 9. CDR3 size: 17 residues. In DNA, the CDR3 is TGTGCCAGCAGCTCCCATCGACTAGCGGGGATATACAATGAGCAGTTCTTC. This sequence encodes CASSSHRLAGIYNEQFF. Drawing the rest from reference TRBV7-2 and TRBJ2-1, the complete variable domain is GAGVSQSPSNKVTEKGKDVELRCDPISGHTALYWYRQSLGQGLEFLIYFQGNSAPDKSGLPSDRFSAERTGGSVSTLTIQRTQQEDSAVYLCASSSHRLAGIYNEQFFGPGTRLTVL.

The J gene is TRBJ2-7, the V gene TRBV27, with 15 bases lining up with TRBD2. The J segment lost 9 bases and the V segment lost 6 bases, leaving 3 bases of the junction unmatched. The V gene's germline CDR1 is MNHEY and CDR2 SMNVEV (reference sequence). The CDR3 totals 13 residues. CDR3 in DNA: TGTGCCAGCAGCTGGGGACTAGCGGGAGGGCAGTACTTC. Its protein product is CASSWGLAGGQYF.

This clone was found once. The V gene is TRBV30, the J gene TRBJ1-4; D unresolved. V lost 2 bases, J lost 1 base, and 2 bases lay in between. Germline values: CDR1 GTSNPN, CDR2 SVGIG (reference sequence). CDR3 length equals 12 residues. The CDR3 is CAWSLTNEKLFF. CDR3 DNA: TGTGCCTGGAGTTTAACTAATGAAAAACTGTTTTTT.

The rearrangement links TRBV6-5 to TRBJ2-3; 9 positions agree with TRBD2. In germline, CDR1 is MNHEY, CDR2 SVGAGI. The CDR3 contains 16 residues. V was pared by 2 bases and J by 7 bases, with 10 bases of the junction left unmatched. Here the CDR3 reads CASSYEGLARGNTQYF. The CDR3 nucleotides read TGTGCCAGCAGTTACGAGGGACTAGCACGAGGGAATACGCAGTATTTT.

The V call is TRBV4-1, the J call TRBJ1-1; D remains ambiguous. CDR1 is MGHRA, CDR2 YSYEKL, per germline. V gave up 6 bases and J gave up 4 bases, with 6 bases separating them. The CDR3 covers 11 residues. The CDR3 spells CASREGTEAFF. For the CDR3, the DNA is TGCGCCAGCAGAGAGGGCACTGAAGCTTTCTTT.

Only a few counts were recorded for this clone. This sequence joins TRBV2 and TRBJ1-1; tentative D call: TRBD1 (6 bases). CDR3 length: 13 residues. Germline V gives CDR1 SNHLY, CDR2 FYNNEI. With 8 bases removed from V and 7 bases from J, the gap between germline ends came to 17 bases. CDR3 nucleotides: TGTGCCAGCCCCTTAGGGGGGGAGAATGAAGCTTTCTTT. As protein: CASPLGGENEAFF.

V and J are TRBV5-1 and TRBJ2-7, with 8 bases matching TRBD2. The CDR3 sequence is 15 residues long. The V segment lost 4 bases and the J segment 2 bases; nucleotides outside the gene matches: 8. Germline loops: CDR1 SGHRS, CDR2 YFSETQ. The CDR3 DNA reads TGCGCCAGCAGCCCGCGTAGCGGGATCACCTACGAGCAGTACTTC. Protein sequence: CASSPRSGITYEQYF.

This chain links TRBV11-2 with TRBJ2-3; maybe TRBD2 (6 bases). The CDR3 has 17 residues. The V end lost 5 bases, the J end lost 3 bases, and 21 bases lay between the germline ends. Germline V gene sequence: CDR1 SGHAT, CDR2 FQNNGV. The CDR3 loop is CASSMQAGAEGTDTQYF. Written as DNA, the CDR3 is TGTGCCAGCAGCATGCAAGCTGGGGCGGAGGGGACAGATACGCAGTATTTT. Full variable domain (missing parts from reference TRBV11-2 and TRBJ2-3): EAGVAQSPRYKIIEKRQSVAFWCNPISGHATLYWYQQILGQGPKLLIQFQNNGVVDDSQLPKDRFSAERLKGVDSTLKIQPAKLEDSAVYLCASSMQAGAEGTDTQYFGPGTRLTVL.

The chain employs TRBV30 and TRBJ1-4, with 9 positions matching TRBD1. There are 11 residues in the CDR3. Per germline, CDR1 GTSNPN and CDR2 SVGIG (reference sequence). CDR3 DNA: TGTGCACAGGGGGCCTATGAAAAACTGTTTTTT. Translation gives CAQGAYEKLFF.

CDR3 residues: CASRPGQGGGYTF. Written as DNA, the CDR3 is TGTGCCAGCAGACCGGGACAGGGGGGAGGCTACACCTTC. The chain couples TRBV28 to TRBJ1-2, with 11 bases that match TRBD1. Germline lookup yields CDR1 MDHEN and CDR2 SYDVKM. This CDR3 spans 13 amino acids. The V and J ends lost 6 bases and 8 bases, in that order; junction bases with no gene match: 5.

The chain has TRBV18 and TRBJ2-3; D possibly corresponds to TRBD1 (6 bases). The germline V gene has CDR1 KGHSH and CDR2 LQKENI. This CDR3 is built from 13 residues. Trimming took 2 bases from V and 6 from J, leaving 9 bases between them. CDR3 amino acids: CASSPGGEDTQYF. Here the CDR3 DNA reads TGTGCCAGCTCACCAGGGGGCGAGGATACGCAGTATTTT.